Shown below are 21 T cell receptor beta chains from a single sample sequenced in a study of T cells in Graves' hyperthyroidism and ophthalmopathy. Amplified TCR beta CDR3 regions derived from RNA transcripts. When the TCR CDR3 underwent first-round RT-PCR, the HTBI primer set was used. TCRdb re-derived calls from the multiplex PCR reads in MiXCR, one entry per CDR3 protein. Counted here are roughly 510,000 distinct CDR3 sequences, under 25% occurring once; the ten biggest clones make up roughly 29%. What was sequenced was blood. The source of these receptors is a man between 18 and 29 years old with Graves' hyperthyroidism.

This clonotype was seen just once. The chain has TRBV12-3 or TRBV12-4 and TRBJ2-7; a possible D gene is TRBD2 (6 bases). This CDR3 comprises 12 residues. V was clipped by 7 bases and J by 1 base, with 8 bases between them. The CDR3 is CASKGRSYEQYF. As DNA, the CDR3 is TGTGCCAGCAAAGGGAGGTCCTACGAGCAGTACTTC.

In its sample, this clonotype was seen many times. V is TRBV7-2 and J is TRBJ2-2; D may correspond to TRBD1 or TRBD2 (5 bases each). The V end lost 3 bases, the J end lost 5 bases, and 10 bases lay between the germline ends. The germline CDR1 and CDR2 sequences are SGHTA and FQGNSA. This CDR3 comprises 14 residues. The CDR3 reads CASSFQGRTGELFF. CDR3 nucleotides: TGTGCCAGCAGCTTTCAGGGACGGACCGGGGAGCTGTTTTTT.

V and J are TRBV9 and TRBJ2-5; a possible D gene is TRBD1 (6 bases). Per the germline V gene, CDR1 is SGDLS and CDR2 is YYNGEE. V gave up 3 bases and J gave up 4 bases, with 16 bases separating them. This CDR3 spans 15 amino acids. The CDR3 coding sequence is TGTGCCAGCAGCGGCTCAGGGGCGTTGGGAGAGACCCAGTACTTC. This translates into CASSGSGALGETQYF.

This clonotype occurred many times. The chain is built from TRBV5-6 and TRBJ1-2; D call uncertain. Trimming shortened V by 4 bases and J by 3 bases, and 16 bases separated the two germline ends. The CDR3 runs to 15 residues. Germline lookup yields CDR1 SGHDT and CDR2 YYEEEE. Here the CDR3 reads CASSLGAGLHYGYTF. The CDR3 nucleotides read TGTGCCAGCAGCCTAGGCGCGGGGTTGCACTATGGCTACACCTTC.

Comment on this clonotype: With a much larger clone just one base away, this may be a read error. The rearrangement uses TRBV28 and TRBJ1-2, with 8 bases fitting TRBD1. Germline loops: CDR1 MDHEN, CDR2 SYDVKM. CDR3 size: 17 residues. CDR3 coding DNA: TGTGCCGGCAGTTCCCAGGGACAGGACACGCGAAACTATGGCTACACCTTC. Protein product: CAGSSQGQDTRNYGYTF.

This clonotype was detected ten times or more. This rearrangement joins TRBV7-2 to TRBJ2-5, with 7 bases that match TRBD1. The CDR3 totals 14 residues. The V segment lost 4 bases and the J segment 0 bases; nucleotides outside the gene matches: 2. CDR1 is SGHTA and CDR2 is FQGNSA in the germline V gene. The CDR3 loop reads CASSSQGYQETQYF. CDR3 DNA: TGTGCCAGCAGCTCACAGGGGTACCAAGAGACCCAGTACTTC.

This rearrangement joins TRBV4-1 to TRBJ2-7; 7 positions agree with TRBD1. In germline, CDR1 is MGHRA, CDR2 YSYEKL. J was trimmed by 4 bases and V by 1 base; bases with no gene match: 1. The CDR3 loop spans 13 amino acids. The CDR3: CASSQVGQYEQYF. The CDR3, as DNA: TGCGCCAGCAGCCAAGTGGGACAGTACGAGCAGTACTTC.

This clonotype was detected many times. The chain combines TRBV9 with TRBJ1-5, with D perhaps matching TRBD1 (5 bases). CDR1 is SGDLS, CDR2 YYNGEE, per germline. V shed 4 bases and J shed 0 bases, with 11 bases lying between them. This CDR3 contains 15 residues. The CDR3 nucleotides are TGTGCCAGCAGCACGGGACCGCTTAGCAATCAGCCCCAGCATTTT. This translates into CASSTGPLSNQPQHF.

Ten or more counts support this clonotype. This rearrangement joins TRBV5-1 to TRBJ1-2, with D tentatively TRBD1 (5 bases). The CDR3 contains 14 residues. CDR1 SGHRS and CDR2 YFSETQ come from the germline V gene. Trimming removed 4 bases at V and 3 bases at J, with 13 bases between. CDR3 residues: CASSRGDAYYGYTF. In DNA, the CDR3 is TGCGCCAGCAGCCGAGGGGACGCGTACTATGGCTACACCTTC.

V and J are TRBV12-3 or TRBV12-4 and TRBJ2-5, with TRBD1 identical over 8 bases. V was pared by 5 bases and J by 2 bases, with 4 bases of the junction left unmatched. There are 14 residues in the CDR3. CDR3 coding DNA: TGTGCCAGCAGTCCGGGACAGGAGCAAGAGACCCAGTACTTC. Protein: CASSPGQEQETQYF.

This clonotype has a count of ten or more. As DNA, the CDR3 is TGTGCCAGTAGTAGGGGAGGGCGAACTAACTATGGCTACACCTTC. It is translated as CASSRGGRTNYGYTF. V usage is TRBV19 and J usage is TRBJ1-2; D is unresolved. Per the germline V gene, CDR1 is LNHDA and CDR2 is SQIVND (reference sequence). This CDR3 has 15 residues. V lost 4 bases, J lost 0 bases, and 12 bases lay in between.

This chain connects TRBV7-2 to TRBJ1-1; D may be TRBD1 (6 bases). Germline V gives CDR1 SGHTA, CDR2 FQGNSA. V lost 3 bases and J lost 4, with 15 bases in between. The CDR3 loop spans 15 amino acids. CDR3 in amino acids: CASSFVTGITTEAFF. As DNA, the CDR3 is TGTGCCAGCAGCTTTGTGACAGGAATAACCACTGAAGCTTTCTTT.

This clonotype was seen many times. J is TRBJ2-2 and V is TRBV18; D gene ambiguous. CDR3 length: 13 residues. Trimming left V 0 bases short and J 3 bases short, with 2 bases between. Germline V gene data show CDR1 as KGHSH and CDR2 as LQKENI. The CDR3 bases are TGTGCCAGCTCACCACCGGACACCGGGGAGCTGTTTTTT. This encodes CASSPPDTGELFF.

Many counts were recorded for this clonotype. The V gene is TRBV28, the J gene TRBJ1-1; no definite D call. The CDR3 contains 15 residues. V was pared by 6 bases and J by 4 bases, with 18 bases between. From germline, CDR1 is MDHEN and CDR2 SYDVKM. The CDR3 bases are TGTGCCAGCAGCCCCCCCCCTCCGTGGAGCACTGAAGCTTTCTTT. Its translation: CASSPPPPWSTEAFF.

The rearrangement joins TRBV28 to TRBJ1-2; no reliable D call. Germline values: CDR1 MDHEN, CDR2 SYDVKM. V shed 6 bases and J shed 8 bases, with 25 bases lying between them. CDR3 length: 16 residues. The CDR3 sequence is CASSGFSFLAFAGYTF. The CDR3 DNA sequence: TGTGCCAGCAGCGGATTTTCGTTTTTGGCTTTTGCCGGCTACACCTTC.

In regard to this clonotype: This sequence may be a read error, since a much larger clone differs from it by one base. The chain uses TRBV19 and TRBJ2-5; D may be TRBD1 or TRBD2 (5 bases each). Germline V gene sequence: CDR1 LNHDA, CDR2 SQIVND (reference sequence). The CDR3 runs 16 residues. CDR3 in DNA: TGTGCCAGTAGTTTCTCCCCGGGGCCGGGCGACGAGACCCTGTACTTC. It translates to CASSFSPGPGDETLYF.

This clonotype was observed at least ten times. The rearrangement joins TRBV4-1 to TRBJ2-2, with no clear D. Deletions cut 1 base from V and 2 bases from J, with 11 bases between. Looked up from germline, CDR1 is MGHRA and CDR2 is YSYEKL. The CDR3 has 16 residues. CDR3 nucleotides: TGCGCCAGCAGCCAAGTAGGTACCGTCAACACCGGGGAGCTGTTTTTT. It specifies CASSQVGTVNTGELFF.

This clonotype was counted at least ten times. The V call is TRBV5-1, the J call TRBJ2-7, with 8 bases fitting TRBD1. Trimming removed 3 bases from V and 5 bases from J; junction bases left unmatched: 7. CDR3 length: 14 amino acids. CDR1 is SGHRS and CDR2 is YFSETQ in the germline V gene. Written as DNA, the CDR3 is TGCGCCAGCAGCTGGGGGGACAGGTTGAACGAGCAGTACTTC. It yields the protein CASSWGDRLNEQYF.

This clonotype was detected ten times or more. One junction end does not reproduce the germline sequence, and a read error may be involved. This chain joins TRBV12-3 or TRBV12-4 and TRBJ2-7; TRBD2 matches at 11 bases. The CDR3 length is 14 residues. Here the CDR3 DNA reads TGTGCCAGCAGGTTAGCGGGGGGGACCTACGAGCAGTACTTC. Translating gives CASRLAGGTYEQYF.

This clonotype was picked up many times. This sequence joins TRBV28 and TRBJ2-7; D gene unclear. Trimming removed 3 bases from V and 9 bases from J, with 9 bases in between. This CDR3 is 11 amino acids long. Per germline, CDR1 MDHEN and CDR2 SYDVKM. The CDR3 here is CASSFAKAQYF. The DNA for the CDR3 is TGTGCCAGCAGTTTCGCGAAGGCGCAGTACTTC.

This clonotype appeared many times. The CDR3 DNA reads TGTGCCAGCAGTTTCGGGCCACCGATTAATCAGCCCCAGCATTTT. The encoded protein is CASSFGPPINQPQHF. J is TRBJ1-5 and V is TRBV6-5; D is ambiguous. Trimming left V 4 bases short and J 4 bases short, with 14 bases between. CDR1 is MNHEY and CDR2 is SVGAGI in the germline V gene. This CDR3 is built from 15 residues.